The clone carrying this TCR beta chain has ten or more counts. With TRAV- and TRBV-specific primers, first-strand cDNA was made, covering the alpha and beta chains. TCRs were amplified for 20 to 25 PCR cycles with a constant-region primer and V-primer adapter. Each CDR3 protein is one row after TCRdb ran MiXCR on the reads. The repertoire has more than 45,000 distinct CDR3 sequences, 20% to 25% of them found once; the top ten carry roughly 6%. The time point here: before trial treatment. Donors received a regimen that comprised nivolumab, ipilimumab, aspirin, low-dose cyclophosphamide and low-dose radiotherapy. This record belongs to a study of low-dose radiotherapy and immunotherapy resistance in tumors. In the study overall: Nivolumab was given to patients as a 240 mg flat dose every two weeks, and ipilimumab at 1 mg/kg every six weeks. Both were delivered intravenously. With cycle 1 day 1 as the start, patients took oral aspirin 300 mg daily for four cycles.

The clonotype was recovered from a male donor with prostate cancer. The source was PBMCs, collected before treatment.

Here the CDR3 reads CSARGEPQHF. The CDR3 DNA sequence: TGCAGTGCTCGGGGGGAGCCCCAGCATTTT. V and J are TRBV20-1 and TRBJ1-5; the D gene is possibly TRBD1 (5 bases). This CDR3 spans 10 amino acids. Per germline, CDR1 DFQATT and CDR2 SNEGSKA (reference sequence). V lost 5 bases, J lost 8 bases, and 7 bases lay in between.